The 12 T cell receptor beta chains below come from one sample, sequenced in a study of cytomegalovirus exposure and HLA in healthy donors (dated by TCRdb to about 2017). The library relied on the immunoSEQ multiplex PCR assay. The multiplex PCR relied on a mix of 60 forward primers for TCR Vbeta segments and 13 reverse primers for TCR Jbeta segments. The clones in this table, taken by TCRdb from immuneACCESS, are in-frame only. Not every clone is retained; where verified, under half of the shortfall comes from an unresolved V gene, and the cause of the rest is unknown. The sample's clone listing holds some 30,000 clones. Under 4.5% of the sample lies in the top ten. Material for sequencing was PBMCs. All receptors derive from a man aged 35 to 55 in good health and CMV-seronegative.

In nucleotides, the CDR3 is TGTGCCAGTAGCCAGGTCATCGTCTATGGCTACACCTTC. Encoded protein: CASSQVIVYGYTF. This chain joins TRBV19 and TRBJ1-2; D gene uncertain. The CDR3 has 13 amino acids. V lost 6 bases and J 4 bases, leaving 12 bases between the germline ends. Germline assignment: CDR1 LNHDA and CDR2 SQIVND (reference sequence).

V usage is TRBV7-6 and J usage is TRBJ2-3, with 10 bases matching TRBD2. The V segment lost 3 bases and the J segment 1 base; nucleotides outside the gene matches: 1. Germline CDR1 SGHVS, CDR2 FNYEAQ. The CDR3 sequence is 15 residues long. Here the CDR3 reads CASSFLAGGTDTQYF. CDR3 coding DNA: TGTGCCAGCAGCTTCCTAGCGGGAGGCACAGATACGCAGTATTTT.

The V and J genes are TRBV29-1 and TRBJ2-7; 7 nucleotides match TRBD1. This CDR3 has 13 amino acids. Germline V CDR1 and CDR2: SQVTM, ANQGSEA. Trimming removed 1 base from V and 7 bases from J; junction bases left unmatched: 7. The CDR3 nucleotides read TGCAGCGTTGAAGGGGACAGAGCCCTGGAGCAGTACTTC. It is translated as CSVEGDRALEQYF.

The chain employs TRBV19 and TRBJ2-7; weak D call: TRBD2 (5 bases). Germline V gene lookup returns CDR1 LNHDA and CDR2 SQIVND (reference sequence). The CDR3 totals 16 residues. The V and J ends lost 1 base and 5 bases respectively, with 18 bases between them. The CDR3 sequence: CASSIGLRTGVNEQYF. In DNA form, the CDR3 reads TGTGCCAGTAGTATAGGTCTTCGTACCGGGGTGAACGAGCAGTACTTC.

A note on this clone: A junction boundary mismatches the germline segment, possibly from a read error. This sequence joins TRBV6-6 and TRBJ1-2; 9 bases fit TRBD1. CDR1 is MNHNY and CDR2 is SVGAGI in the germline V gene (reference sequence). This CDR3 has 13 amino acids. In DNA form, the CDR3 reads TGTGCCAGCAGTTCTGGACAGGGGAGGGAAATCGCCTTC. Translated, it gives CASSSGQGREIAF.

This chain uses TRBV7-9 with TRBJ1-2; D uncertain. CDR1 SEHNR and CDR2 FQNEAQ come from the germline V gene (reference sequence). The CDR3 loop spans 14 amino acids. V lost 5 bases, J lost 3 bases, and 13 bases lay in between. CDR3 coding DNA: TGTGCCAGCAGCCCTCAGGCAGGCTACTATGGCTACACCTTC. Translated: CASSPQAGYYGYTF.

The rearrangement joins TRBV5-1 to TRBJ2-2; D is perhaps TRBD1 (8 bases). CDR3 length equals 16 residues. Deletions cut 7 bases from V and 5 bases from J, with 21 bases between. Germline CDR1 reads SGHRS; CDR2 reads YFSETQ. CDR3 region: CASAPQQGGKTGELFF. CDR3 DNA sequence: TGCGCCAGCGCCCCACAACAGGGGGGGAAAACCGGGGAGCTGTTTTTT.

The V and J genes are TRBV6-6 and TRBJ1-1; D is ambiguous. The germline V gene encodes CDR1 MNHNY and CDR2 SVGAGI (reference sequence). Trimming cost V 2 bases and J 7 bases, with 8 bases left between them. The CDR3 contains 12 residues. CDR3 amino acids: CASSYRHYEAFF. CDR3 in DNA: TGTGCCAGCAGTTACAGACATTATGAAGCTTTCTTT.

V gene TRBV9 combines with J gene TRBJ1-2, with 7 bases lining up with TRBD1. Germline V lookup: CDR1 SGDLS, CDR2 YYNGEE. The CDR3 sequence is 20 residues long. J lost 4 bases, V lost 0 bases, and 21 bases had no gene match. The CDR3 loop reads CASSVVFPPKPWDSGYGYTF. The CDR3 nucleotides are TGTGCCAGCAGCGTAGTCTTCCCCCCTAAACCATGGGACAGCGGCTATGGCTACACCTTC.

The V and J genes are TRBV28 and TRBJ1-1, with D possibly TRBD1 on 5 matching bases. V shed 1 base and J shed 10 bases, with 13 bases lying between them. This CDR3 region has 13 residues. The germline V gene has CDR1 MDHEN and CDR2 SYDVKM. The CDR3 protein is CASSLLGFGGAFF. CDR3 nucleotides: TGTGCCAGCAGTTTATTGGGCTTCGGGGGAGCTTTCTTT.

The V call is TRBV7-9, the J call TRBJ2-3, with D possibly matching TRBD1 (6 bases). The CDR3 runs to 12 residues. V was clipped by 6 bases and J by 13 bases, with 17 bases between them. Germline CDR1 is SEHNR and CDR2 is FQNEAQ (reference sequence). CDR3 in amino acids: CASSQGTDSEYF. In DNA, the CDR3 is TGTGCCAGCAGTCAAGGGACGGACAGCGAGTATTTT.

The chain joins TRBV4-2 to TRBJ2-7, with D perhaps matching TRBD1 (5 bases). The CDR3 consists of 14 residues. Germline CDR1 reads LGHNA; CDR2 reads YNFKEQ. V dropped 0 bases and J dropped 5 bases, with 11 bases sitting between them. The CDR3 reads CASSQERQPNEQYF. The DNA of the CDR3 is TGTGCCAGCAGCCAAGAGCGACAGCCCAACGAGCAGTACTTC.